What follows are 24 T cell receptor beta chains derived from one specimen sequenced in a study of neurological immune-mediated disorders. TCRdb ran MiXCR on the 5' RACE reads and lists one entry per CDR3 protein. The sample carries approximately 60,000 distinct CDR3 sequences, 3% to 4% recorded once. The sequenced material came from PBMCs. Receptors were obtained from a woman under 40 with multiple sclerosis.

This clonotype came up many times. The conserved closing phenylalanine or tryptophan is absent in this CDR3, likely reflecting a read error. J is TRBJ1-6 and V is TRBV5-1; D remains ambiguous. Trimming took 2 bases from V and 9 from J, leaving 18 bases between them. The germline gives CDR1 SGHRS, CDR2 YFSETQ. The CDR3 is 16 amino acids. The CDR3 here is CASSFERERGISPLHL. The CDR3 DNA sequence: TGCGCCAGCAGCTTCGAGAGGGAACGTGGAATTTCACCCCTCCACCTT.

This clonotype was counted ten times or more. The rearrangement joins TRBV5-1 to TRBJ1-1, with a tentative D call TRBD1 (5 bases). The CDR3 length is 13 residues. Between the trimmed V and J ends, which lost 4 bases and 8 bases, there was a span of 15 bases. CDR1 and CDR2 from the germline V gene are SGHRS and YFSETQ. CDR3 DNA sequence: TGCGCCAGCAGCCCGGCGGACACTTTAGAAGCTTTCTTT. Protein: CASSPADTLEAFF.

This clonotype came up a few times. The chain couples TRBV7-3 to TRBJ2-3, with D possibly TRBD2 on 5 matching bases. This CDR3 region has 17 residues. Germline assignment: CDR1 SGHTA and CDR2 FQGTGA. The germline V and J ends were trimmed by 1 base and 3 bases, with 17 bases remaining between them. The CDR3 protein is CASSLIGPGSSTDTQYF. The CDR3 DNA reads TGTGCCAGCAGCTTAATTGGTCCGGGGTCGAGTACAGATACGCAGTATTTT. Drawing the rest from reference TRBV7-3 and TRBJ2-3, the complete variable domain is GAGVSQTPSNKVTEKGKYVELRCDPISGHTALYWYRQSLGQGPEFLIYFQGTGAADDSGLPNDRFFAVRPEGSVSTLKIQRTERGDSAVYLCASSLIGPGSSTDTQYFGPGTRLTVL.

This clonotype occurred many times. J is TRBJ1-1 and V is TRBV5-1; D is uncertain. Looked up from germline, CDR1 is SGHRS and CDR2 is YFSETQ. This CDR3 spans 12 amino acids. Trimming took 4 bases from V and 8 from J, leaving 12 bases between them. The chain's CDR3 is CASSRPSGEAFF. CDR3 sequence (DNA): TGCGCCAGCAGCCGACCCTCGGGGGAAGCTTTCTTT.

In this sample, this clonotype turned up many times. This rearrangement joins TRBV20-1 to TRBJ1-2, with a possible D match to TRBD1 (6 bases). CDR1 and CDR2 (germline): DFQATT, SNEGSKA (reference sequence). The CDR3 contains 15 residues. V lost 1 base and J 0 bases, leaving 12 bases between the germline ends. In DNA form, the CDR3 reads TGCAGTGCTAGAGTCAGGGGCCCCGCTAACTATGGCTACACCTTC. It encodes CSARVRGPANYGYTF.

The chain employs TRBV20-1 and TRBJ2-1; 12 bases are shared with TRBD2. This CDR3 contains 13 residues. The V gene end was trimmed by 5 bases and the J gene end by 9 bases; junction bases not matched to a gene: 5. The germline V gene encodes CDR1 DFQATT and CDR2 SNEGSKA (reference sequence). The CDR3 is CSASSGGAFEQFF. Written as DNA, the CDR3 is TGCAGTGCTTCTAGCGGGGGGGCTTTTGAGCAGTTCTTC.

This clonotype was found many times. The V gene is TRBV2, the J gene TRBJ1-1; D remains ambiguous. The CDR3 contains 13 residues. V shed 5 bases and J shed 1 base, with 8 bases lying between them. Germline-derived CDR1 and CDR2 are SNHLY and FYNNEI. This CDR3 reads CASSTLENTEAFF. In nucleotides, the CDR3 is TGTGCCAGCAGTACCTTGGAGAACACTGAAGCTTTCTTT. The entire variable domain, with the rest obtained from reference TRBV2 and TRBJ1-1, is as follows: EPEVTQTPSHQVTQMGQEVILRCVPISNHLYFYWYRQILGQKVEFLVSFYNNEISEKSEIFDDQFSVERPDGSNFTLKIRSTKLEDSAMYFCASSTLENTEAFFGQGTRLTVV.

There are many counts of this clonotype. The CDR3: CASKLDSSNQPQHF. The CDR3 DNA sequence: TGTGCCAGCAAATTGGACAGTAGCAATCAGCCCCAGCATTTT. The chain has TRBV6-5 and TRBJ1-5, with D maybe TRBD1 (6 bases). V gave up 7 bases and J gave up 0 bases, with 10 bases separating them. CDR3 size: 14 residues. CDR1 and CDR2 (germline): MNHEY, SVGAGI.

This clonotype was detected many times. The genes are TRBV7-2 and TRBJ1-2; D is perhaps TRBD1 (5 bases). This CDR3 has 13 amino acids. Germline CDR1 SGHTA, CDR2 FQGNSA. V dropped 2 bases and J dropped 5 bases, with 9 bases sitting between them. CDR3 protein: CASSLSRVYGYTF. CDR3 DNA sequence: TGTGCCAGCAGCTTATCCAGGGTTTATGGCTACACCTTC.

At least ten counts were recorded for this clonotype. This rearrangement joins TRBV5-1 to TRBJ1-2; no definite D call. This CDR3 spans 14 amino acids. V was trimmed by 4 bases and J by 8 bases, leaving 18 bases between them. The germline V gene has CDR1 SGHRS and CDR2 YFSETQ. CDR3 in amino acids: CASSAGLEAGGYTF. The DNA of the CDR3 is TGCGCCAGCAGCGCAGGCCTGGAGGCGGGAGGCTACACCTTC.

This clonotype was detected ten times or more. This chain connects TRBV5-1 to TRBJ2-2; the D gene is possibly TRBD2 (6 bases). V lost 4 bases and J lost 6, with 10 bases in between. The germline CDR1 and CDR2 sequences are SGHRS and YFSETQ. This CDR3 spans 13 amino acids. The CDR3 DNA sequence: TGCGCCAGCAGCCGAGGAGGGTCCGGGGAGCTGTTTTTT. Translation gives CASSRGGSGELFF.

This clonotype has at least ten counts. One end of the junction varies from germline; a read error may be responsible. This sequence joins TRBV3-1 and TRBJ1-5, with D unclear. The length of the CDR3 is 12 residues. Germline V CDR1 and CDR2: LGHDT, YNNKEL (reference sequence). CDR3 protein: CASSQGQLPQNF. As DNA, the CDR3 is TGTGCCAGCAGCCAAGGCCAGCTGCCCCAGAATTTT.

This clonotype came up many times. The chain combines TRBV10-3 with TRBJ2-7; tentatively, D is TRBD2 (6 bases). The germline V gene has CDR1 ENHRY and CDR2 SYGVKD. The CDR3 totals 15 residues. The V and J ends lost 10 bases and 5 bases respectively, with 24 bases between them. CDR3 nucleotide sequence: TGTGCCACCACCCAAGGGAGGACTTTGCCTGACGAGCAGTACTTC. This codes for CATTQGRTLPDEQYF.

This clonotype was counted ten times or more. The chain links TRBV29-1 to TRBJ2-1; D is unclear. Germline assignment: CDR1 SQVTM and CDR2 ANQGSEA. The V end lost 3 bases, the J end lost 7 bases, and 13 bases lay between the germline ends. This CDR3 has 13 amino acids. The CDR3 region has the DNA TGCAGCGTTGAGGAGACCCAAGGGAATGAGCAGTTCTTC. Protein sequence: CSVEETQGNEQFF.

This clonotype appeared a few times. A read error is possible here, since a much larger clone lies one base away. J is TRBJ1-2 and V is TRBV29-1; 7 nucleotides align to TRBD1. Germline CDR1 reads SQVTM; CDR2 reads ANQGSEA. The V and J ends lost 6 bases and 7 bases, in that order; junction bases with no gene match: 5. This CDR3 is built from 11 residues. CDR3 protein: CSVERGLGYTF. The CDR3 DNA sequence: TGCAGCGTGGAAAGGGGGCTTGGCTACACCTTC.

At least ten counts were recorded for this clonotype. V usage is TRBV4-3 and J usage is TRBJ2-5, with D possibly called TRBD1 or TRBD2 (5 bases each). Trimming left V 0 bases short and J 2 bases short, with 10 bases between. The length of the CDR3 is 15 residues. Germline loops: CDR1 LGHNA, CDR2 YSLEER. CDR3 residues: CASSQDGGKQETQYF. CDR3 DNA: TGCGCCAGCAGCCAAGATGGGGGAAAGCAAGAGACCCAGTACTTC.

This clonotype was counted many times. The rearrangement joins TRBV10-3 to TRBJ1-1, with 9 bases aligning to TRBD1. The trim removed 6 bases at V and 2 bases at J, leaving 4 bases unmatched. This CDR3 is built from 14 residues. Looked up from germline, CDR1 is ENHRY and CDR2 is SYGVKD. CDR3 region: CAIRRTGVNTEAFF. CDR3 nucleotide sequence: TGTGCCATCAGGCGGACAGGGGTTAACACTGAAGCTTTCTTT.

This clonotype was seen ten or more times. The chain uses TRBV6-5 and TRBJ1-3, with D maybe TRBD1 (5 bases). The germline V gene has CDR1 MNHEY and CDR2 SVGAGI. V was trimmed by 6 bases and J by 0 bases, leaving 15 bases between them. The CDR3 has 16 residues. The CDR3 spells CASSSTGRYSGNTIYF. In DNA form, the CDR3 reads TGTGCCAGCAGCTCCACGGGACGGTACTCTGGAAACACCATATATTTT.

This clonotype appeared many times. V and J are TRBV5-1 and TRBJ2-3; no definite D call. The CDR3 totals 12 residues. CDR1 and CDR2 from the germline V gene are SGHRS and YFSETQ. V was cut by 3 bases and J by 6 bases, with 8 bases left in between. The CDR3 DNA reads as TGCGCCAGCAGCTCGCCCCCGGATACGCAGTATTTT. Protein sequence: CASSSPPDTQYF.

This clonotype showed up many times. As DNA, the CDR3 is TGTGCCAGCAGCGTGGGGTCGGCTAGGGGCGAGCAGTACTTC. Amino acids: CASSVGSARGEQYF. This chain joins TRBV9 and TRBJ2-7, with a tentative D call TRBD1 (5 bases). Germline V CDR1 and CDR2: SGDLS, YYNGEE. V lost 2 bases to trimming and J lost 6 bases, with 15 bases between them. This CDR3 spans 14 amino acids.

A word on this clonotype: A clone one base away is much larger, so this may be a read error. The chain recombines TRBV5-1 with TRBJ2-7; D gene unclear. Germline values: CDR1 SGHRS, CDR2 YFSETQ. The CDR3 contains 14 residues. The CDR3 DNA reads as TGCGCCACCAGCTTGCTCTTGGGGATTAACGAGCAGTACTTC. It encodes CATSLLLGINEQYF.

In its sample, this clonotype was seen many times. This CDR3 reads CASRQRPGLATHEQYF. The CDR3 DNA sequence: TGCGCCAGCAGGCAGAGGCCGGGACTAGCGACCCACGAGCAGTACTTC. V and J are TRBV10-2 and TRBJ2-7; 10 bases fit TRBD2. Germline-derived CDR1 and CDR2 are WSHSY and SAAADI. The CDR3 totals 16 residues. Trimming removed 6 bases from V and 5 bases from J; junction bases left unmatched: 13.

For this clonotype: One base away lies a much larger clone, so this may be a sequencing read error. The V gene is TRBV5-1, the J gene TRBJ2-3; 8 bases line up with TRBD2. Germline CDR1 and CDR2: SGHRS and YFSETQ. This CDR3 has 17 amino acids. The J segment lost 1 base and the V segment lost 0 bases, leaving 7 bases of the junction unmatched. Here the CDR3 DNA reads TGCGCCAGCAGCTTGGCCCCCGGGACTAGAGGCACAGATACGCAGTATTTT. Translated, it gives CASSLAPGTRGTDTQYF.

This clonotype has at least ten counts. This chain connects TRBV20-1 to TRBJ2-5, with D uncertain. V was pared by 0 bases and J by 7 bases, with 15 bases between. Germline CDR1 reads DFQATT; CDR2 reads SNEGSKA (reference sequence). CDR3 length: 14 residues. CDR3: CSARETESEVTQYF. The CDR3 bases are TGCAGTGCTAGAGAGACCGAAAGCGAAGTGACCCAGTACTTC.